This record looks at one T cell receptor (beta chain) sequence and its context. This specimen comes from a study of blood T cell repertoires in COVID-19. On the study more broadly: There were acute and convalescent COVID-19 samples, and they came from the United States, Italy and Spain. PBMCs, B-cell-depleted T cells, or T cells were the source of the cDNA or gDNA that made up the material.

As handled by the study authors: Amplification of reference gene primers was used by the study to estimate nucleated cell counts. The repertoire was sequenced with immunoSEQ multiplex PCR; TCRdb's copy has only in-frame clones and lacks some. V and J calls and clone size are copied from that table; D and trimming were computed from the DNA. The sample consists of approximately 150,000 clones, 84% of them appearing once. V was pared by 2 bases and J by 4 bases, with 14 bases between. Germline CDR1 is MDHEN and CDR2 is SYDVKM. This CDR3 has 15 residues. The clonotype comes from a man between 70 and 80 years old with acute or convalescent COVID-19. The chain has TRBV28 and TRBJ1-2, with D possibly matching TRBD1 (6 bases). Sequencing used peripheral blood. The CDR3 is CASSLRGGSGYGYTF. The CDR3, as DNA: TGTGCCAGCAGTTTAAGGGGGGGCTCAGGCTATGGCTACACCTTC.